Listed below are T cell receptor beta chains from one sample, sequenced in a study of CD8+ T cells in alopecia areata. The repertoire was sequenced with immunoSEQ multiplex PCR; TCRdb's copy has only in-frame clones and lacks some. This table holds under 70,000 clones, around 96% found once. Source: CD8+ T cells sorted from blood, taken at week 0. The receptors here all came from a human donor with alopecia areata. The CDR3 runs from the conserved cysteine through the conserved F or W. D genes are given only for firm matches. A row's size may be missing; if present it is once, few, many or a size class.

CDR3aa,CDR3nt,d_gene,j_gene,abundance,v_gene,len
CASSQALTDTQYF,TGCGCCAGCAGCCAAGCCTTAACAGATACGCAGTATTTT,NA,TRBJ2-3,NA,TRBV4-1,13
CASSLDRPYNEQFF,TGTGCCAGCAGCTTGGACAGGCCTTACAATGAGCAGTTCTTC,NA,TRBJ2-1,NA,TRBV5-4,14
CASSYQRDRLETEAFF,TGTGCCAGCAGTTACCAGCGGGACAGGTTGGAAACTGAAGCTTTCTTT,TRBD1,TRBJ1-1,NA,TRBV6-5,16
CASSWEMGLEKTQYF,TGTGCCAGCAGCTGGGAAATGGGGCTTGAAAAGACCCAGTACTTC,NA,TRBJ2-5,NA,TRBV7-9,15
CASIKGALLNTEAFF,TGTGCCAGTATCAAGGGAGCCCTCTTGAACACTGAAGCTTTCTTT,NA,TRBJ1-1,once,TRBV19,15
CASSYSIGYYGYTF,TGTGCCAGCAGTTACTCGATCGGGTACTATGGCTACACCTTC,NA,TRBJ1-2,NA,TRBV6-6,14
CSVDQNTGELFF,TGCAGCGTTGATCAGAACACCGGGGAGCTGTTTTTT,NA,TRBJ2-2,NA,TRBV29-1,12
CASSTGGNTEAFF,TGTGCCAGCAGTACGGGGGGGAACACTGAAGCTTTCTTT,NA,TRBJ1-1,NA,TRBV6-5,13
CASSLGLITGNTIYF,TGTGCCAGCAGCTTGGGCCTTATCACTGGAAACACCATATATTTT,NA,TRBJ1-3,NA,TRBV13,15
CASSLAKGATNEKLFF,TGTGCCAGCAGCTTAGCCAAGGGGGCGACTAATGAAAAACTGTTTTTT,TRBD1,TRBJ1-4,NA,TRBV7-6,16
CASSQDLGVATAFF,TGCGCCAGCAGTCAAGACCTAGGGGTTGCGACTGCTTTCTTT,NA,TRBJ1-1,once,TRBV23-1,14
CASSYSRTGYHTQYF,TGTGCCAGCAGTTACTCTAGGACAGGGTATCATACGCAGTATTTT,TRBD1,TRBJ2-3,NA,TRBV6-5,15
CASSKRGNNEQFF,TGTGCCAGCAGTAAGCGGGGAAACAATGAGCAGTTCTTC,TRBD2,TRBJ2-1,NA,TRBV27,13
CASSLGVDEQYF,TGTGCCAGCAGTTTAGGGGTTGACGAGCAGTACTTC,NA,TRBJ2-7,NA,TRBV7-2,12